This T cell receptor beta chain came from a study of cytomegalovirus exposure and HLA in healthy donors (dated 2017 in TCRdb). For context, the study as a whole: An earlier analysis of under 600 of the donors reported approximately 300 Gb of sequence data and around 110 million unique TCR beta sequences from 190 million or so T cells. Five DR-DQ haplotypes were handled as single units for association and clustering, since linkage in the cohort was strong. A later analysis re-examined previously published TCR beta repertoires from 500 to 700 donors and added high-resolution HLA genotyping to investigate patterns of TCR occurrence. The study was designed to test whether signatures of past pathogen exposure could be identified by cataloging public T cell receptors. In a later genetic analysis, genome-wide SNP genotypes for about three fifths of the roughly 670 donors were used, and that subset was treated as a discovery cohort. Donor age, sex, ethnicity and CMV serostatus were compiled together with the repertoire data. An earlier analysis of approximately 580 of the donors used high-throughput TCR beta sequencing to judge whether each TCR beta V gene segment behaved as functional or pseudogenic. A separate validation cohort of approximately 130 different subjects was used in addition to the roughly 620-subject first cohort. HLA typing covered class I and class II loci at four-digit resolution. Roughly 300 gigabases of sequencing data and around 87 million unique TCR sequences were included in an early release covering 550 to 800 HLA-typed donors. The study combined high-throughput TCR immunosequencing, statistical association of individual TCRs with disease status, and machine learning to predict cytomegalovirus infection status. All discovery cohort repertoires had been generated on a single sequencing platform. Rather than using new phenotypic data, the later analysis identified candidate immune exposures from TCR beta sequences and from how often those sequences occurred across donors. Of the 300 to 450 genotyped donors, about 80% fell in the genetic ancestry cluster associated with self-reported Caucasian donors. Typing coverage differed by locus: A, B, C, DRB1 and DQB1 were typed in about 629-640 donors, DQA1 in about 550, DPA1 in some 570, and DPB1 in just under 490. The study profiled the T cell repertoires of hundreds of subjects by immunosequencing and related them to cytomegalovirus serostatus. Across 300 to 400 genotyped donors of the cohort, an average of approximately 200,000 unique TCR beta nucleotide sequences per donor were sequenced, and 15% to 20% of those sequences were non-productive. The investigation overall reported the following: Most TCR sequences were observed very rarely across donors, whereas some public TCRs were present in many individuals. Several of the top co-occurrence clusters appeared to be linked to parvovirus B19, influenza, CMV and Epstein-Barr virus, according to a later analysis. It was suggested by the authors that the approach could potentially be generalized to other disease states and immunological phenotypes. A total of fewer than 200 TCR beta chains were listed by the study as associated with cytomegalovirus. Because HLA typing was missing for some donors at each locus, association tests included only the typed subset. Strong co-occurrence of HLA alleles, especially DR and DQ, made assigning TCR associations to individual alleles difficult. A later analysis found that TCR association rates varied across HLA loci, with DRB1 alleles showing the most associated TCRs and HLA-C alleles the fewest. The earlier analysis of 587 of the donors excluded some 16 rarely observed V segments, including chromosome 9 orphons, because counts were too low. Cytomegalovirus status was reported to be diagnosed by the classifier with high specificity and sensitivity in both the original and validation cohorts. A later analysis found that most CMV-associated TCR beta chains appeared HLA-restricted, with HLA associations seemingly driven largely by CMV exposure. A further reported finding was that TCR beta sequences accurately predicted the HLA-A and HLA-B alleles for most subjects in the first cohort. Because the 87-base-pair reads could not distinguish some IMGT-functional V segments, including TRBV6-2 and TRBV6-3, those segments were excluded. The cohort was sequenced for TCR beta chains only, and without alpha or paired-chain data the features that could be detected were limited. An association between a missense DCLRE1C variant and V-gene and J-gene trimming of TCR beta chains was found in a later genetic analysis and replicated in an independent cohort. The presence/absence analyses assumed that sequencing depth was roughly uniform across donors, and that assumption may not be true. According to a later genetic analysis, donors in an Asian-associated ancestry cluster had fewer N-insertions in productive TCRs than the approximately 670-donor mean. Three of the identified cytomegalovirus-associated TCR beta chains were confirmed in vitro to be specific for cytomegalovirus antigens. In a later analysis, HLA-associated TCR beta chains were found to be more clonally expanded and to have lower generation probabilities than equally common non-associated chains. In an earlier analysis of fewer than 700 of the donors, most TCR beta V segments appeared in productive rearrangements about 87% or about 30% of the time, broadly matching IMGT annotations. A cluster of highly shared sequence variants was judged likely to be a technical artifact of the sequencing pipeline. Correlated functional status among segregating V segments might reflect linkage disequilibrium, but an unknown experimental factor could not be ruled out. In a later analysis, some 18,000 TCR beta sequences were associated with specific HLA alleles at a false discovery rate of 0.05. For the cohort, immune exposure information was limited to CMV serostatus.

The cohort comprised under 700 healthy bone marrow donors. All cohort members were sampled while nominally healthy, although unrecorded immune exposures were likely present. The donor tested CMV seropositive and was one of the 289 seropositive cohort members. Every donor gave a peripheral blood sample, and the peripheral blood mononuclear cells from that sample were used for TCR beta sequencing. Genomic DNA extraction from the blood cell samples was performed with the Qiagen DNeasy Blood Extraction Kit. Points on this clone: Its specific antigen is unknown. No clone much larger than this one lies a single base away; base qualities are absent.

The germline V gene (reference sequence) provides CDR1 MNHEY and CDR2 SMNVEV. The CDR3 sequence holds 14 residues, the cysteine and phenylalanine included. The retained sequence is limited to the CDR3, 42 bases, with the frame set at the first base. Preparation of the library involved the immunoSEQ multiplex PCR assay. The multiplex PCR relied on a mix of 60 forward primers for TCR Vbeta segments and 13 reverse primers for TCR Jbeta segments. The CDR3 region of rearranged TCR beta genes was amplified from genomic DNA by a multiplex PCR assay. The Illumina HiSeq System was used to sequence the amplified TCR beta libraries as 87-base-pair reads. As for how the authors treated the data: Across the 640 or so repertoires, a later analysis counted tens of millions of unique TCR beta chains, some 11 million of which were shared by at least two donors. Raw reads were error-corrected and collapsed into unique sequences with a nearest-neighbor algorithm that merged closely related sequences to remove PCR and sequencing errors. To assign V, D and J gene segments, CDR3 sequences were aligned to IMGT reference sequences. For a sequence to be retained, a match of at least six nucleotides was required to both a V gene segment and a J gene segment. Rearrangements were called productive when the CDR3 lacked stop codons and stayed in frame with V and J; all others were non-productive. CDR3 was defined by IMGT convention, running from the second conserved V-encoded cysteine to the conserved J-encoded phenylalanine. In an earlier analysis of roughly 580 of the donors, sequences lacking an unambiguous match to a single V gene segment were excluded. In an earlier analysis of 587 of the donors, a V segment was called functional when productive rearrangements were above 56.7%, and segregating when the standard deviation between donors exceeded 5%. A statistical classification framework was developed to diagnose cytomegalovirus status using the catalog of TCR beta chain sequences. In a later analysis, TCR nucleotide sequences were compared against IMGT/GENE-DB human TR gene sequences so that V and J genes could be assigned. The TCRdist pipeline was used in a later analysis to assign CDR3 sequences and most-parsimonious VDJ recombination scenarios. A later analysis defined each TCR beta chain by its CDR3 amino acid sequence plus V-gene family, and excluded reads lacking a unique V-gene family. A later analysis removed nearly 600 highly shared, low-generation-probability nucleotide sequences to deal with suspected cross-contamination and a sequencing artifact. In a later analysis, a clonal expansion index for each public chain was calculated from normalized within-repertoire ranks of inferred template counts. In a later analysis, generation probabilities were computed using a VDJ recombination model fitted to out-of-frame rearrangements, and the results were checked against IGoR. In a later analysis, hypergeometric tests were used to score TCR-TCR, TCR-HLA and TCR-CMV co-occurrence, with a repertoire-size bias correction applied to TCR pairs. To estimate false discovery rates, a later analysis permuted the HLA or CMV assignments 20 times. In a later analysis, co-occurring TCRs were grouped using DBSCAN, with TCRdist sequence similarity added in when clustering inside HLA-allele-positive subsets. For co-occurrence clustering, repertoires with fewer than 30,000 or more than 120,000 public chains were excluded, along with five repertoires with anomalous nucleotide sharing. Sourced from immuneACCESS, this table was stored by TCRdb with only in-frame sequences that have V and J called. A share of the clones is absent; for the studies checked, an unresolved V gene accounts for under half, and the remainder has no known explanation. The V and J calls and clone size were taken over from that table, and D and trimming were inferred from the DNA. In all, the sample holds 150,000 to 170,000 clones, and more than 75% of those were seen once. The leading ten clones occupy around 13% of the sample.

The V and J genes are TRBV27 and TRBJ2-5, and 9 bases in between align with TRBD1. The DNA end is more similar to TRBJ2-7, so the J call may be wrong. The clonotype originates from a man aged 25-40 years in good health and CMV-seropositive. Source material: PBMCs. The DNA reads TGTGCCAGCAGTCCACTTGACAGGGGGGGCGAGCAGTACTTC. This encodes CASSPLDRGGEQYF.